These T cell receptor beta chains were read from a single sample in a study of shared clonotypes between healthy human individuals. This table comes from immunoSEQ multiplex PCR, and its TCRdb copy is limited to in-frame clones, with some not included. The sample lists 2 million to 3 million clones; roughly 93% were seen once. The sequencing sample was made of naive CD4+ T cells from PBMCs. These receptors were collected from a man aged 18-30 years in good health. Some clones in this sample may be carry-over from other donors' samples. Both conserved end residues are part of each CDR3. The D gene is left open where the match is weak. Size is stated for part of the rows, as once, few or many counts, or as a class when the clone is expanded.

j_call	v_call	clone_size	d_call	cdr3_nt	cdr3_aa
TRBJ2-3	TRBV11-3	.	TRBD1	TGTGCCAGCAGTTCCGGGACAGGGACCCCCCGGCAGTATTTT	CASSSGTGTPRQYF
TRBJ1-2	TRBV11-2	few	.	TGTGCCAGCAGCTTAGACAGGAACTATGGCTACACCTTC	CASSLDRNYGYTF
TRBJ2-5	TRBV6-5	.	.	TGTGCCAGCAGTTACTCTGGAAGGTACCAAGAGACCCAGTACTTC	CASSYSGRYQETQYF
TRBJ2-1	TRBV7-3	.	TRBD2	TGTGCCAGCAGCGAAGGACTAGCGGTTTACAATGAGCAGTTCTTC	CASSEGLAVYNEQFF
TRBJ2-1	TRBV2	.	.	TGTGCCAGCAGTGAATTCGGACCGGCTAACTACAATGAGCAGTTCTTC	CASSEFGPANYNEQFF
TRBJ2-6	TRBV18	.	.	TGTGCCAGCTCCCAGCAGGTCTCCTCTGGGGCCAACGTCCTGACTTTC	CASSQQVSSGANVLTF
TRBJ2-7	TRBV6-5	.	.	TGTGCCAGCAGGAGGGATCGACTCTACGAGCAGTACTTC	CASRRDRLYEQYF
TRBJ2-1	TRBV7-2	.	.	TGTGCCAGCAGCTTTAGCGGAAGCTCCTACAATGAGCAGTTCTTC	CASSFSGSSYNEQFF
TRBJ2-4	TRBV5-4	.	TRBD1	TGTGCCGGACAGGACAGAGCCAAAAACATTCAGTACTTC	CAGQDRAKNIQYF
TRBJ2-1	TRBV28	.	.	TGTGCCAGCAGGTGGCGCTCCTACAATGAGCAGTTCTTC	CASRWRSYNEQFF
TRBJ2-5	TRBV19	once	.	TGTGCCAGTAGTGTCCGGGAGACCCAGTACTTC	CASSVRETQYF
TRBJ1-4	TRBV5-1	.	.	TGCGCCAGCAGCTTGACGGCAACTAATGAAAAACTGTTTTTT	CASSLTATNEKLFF
TRBJ2-3	TRBV6-7	.	.	TGTGCCAGCTTCCCTCCCAGGGATACGCAGTATTTT	CASFPPRDTQYF
TRBJ1-2	TRBV7-2	.	.	TGTGCCAGCAGCCAGACGGCCTCGGTTACTAACTATGGCTACACCTTC	CASSQTASVTNYGYTF
TRBJ2-1	TRBV7-3	.	.	TGTGCCAGCAGCTTAAGTCGCGTCTTTGGCAATGAGCAGTTCTTC	CASSLSRVFGNEQFF
TRBJ2-1	TRBV5-4	.	TRBD1	TGTGCCAGCAGCTTCTTGGACAGGGGGACCTACAATGAGCAGTTCTTC	CASSFLDRGTYNEQFF
TRBJ2-7	TRBV4-1	.	TRBD1	TGCGCCAGCAGCCAAGGACAGGGCTCCTCCTACGAGCAGTACTTC	CASSQGQGSSYEQYF
TRBJ2-7	TRBV5-6	.	.	TGTGCCAGCAGCTGGAGGGAGGACAGGCGTCACTCCTACGAGCAGTACTTC	CASSWREDRRHSYEQYF
TRBJ1-5	TRBV4-3	.	TRBD1	TGCGCCAGCAGCCAGTGGGCCGGTAAGACAGGGGGCGGTCAGCCCCAGCATTTT	CASSQWAGKTGGGQPQHF
TRBJ2-3	TRBV28	.	.	TGTGCCAGCAGTTTACTAGCAGACAGCACAGATACGCAGTATTTT	CASSLLADSTDTQYF
TRBJ2-5	TRBV28	.	TRBD2	TGTGCCAGCAGTTCTAGCGGGAAACAAGAAGAGACCCAGTACTTC	CASSSSGKQEETQYF
TRBJ1-2	TRBV28	.	TRBD1	TGTGCCAGCAGCCCGCCCCCCGGGACAGGGCCATACACCTTC	CASSPPPGTGPYTF